A single sample is the source of the 22 T cell receptor beta chains below, sequenced in a study of T-cell memory formation after mild COVID-19. TCRdb re-derived calls from the 5' RACE reads in MiXCR, one entry per CDR3 protein. This table holds hundreds of thousands of distinct CDR3 sequences, roughly 21% found once. The sequenced material came from PBMCs or a T cell subset sorted from them (not recorded which). These receptors all stem from an adult woman who had mild COVID-19 (a few samples of this study predate the infection). Cell type and time point are not known.

This clonotype was counted a few times. The chain has TRBV7-2 and TRBJ1-2, with a possible D match to TRBD1 (5 bases). The length of the CDR3 is 13 residues. V was shortened by 8 bases and J by 7 bases, with 17 bases between the two germline ends. Germline CDR1 reads SGHTA; CDR2 reads FQGNSA. The CDR3 nucleotides read TGTGCCAGCGCCAAAGGTCAGGGTTCTGGCTACACCTTC. It encodes CASAKGQGSGYTF.

This chain links TRBV12-3 or TRBV12-4 with TRBJ1-1, with TRBD1 as a possible D gene (5 bases). The V end lost 3 bases, the J end lost 4 bases, and 12 bases lay between the germline ends. The CDR3 totals 14 residues. The chain's CDR3 is CASSLRKGTTEAFF. As DNA, the CDR3 is TGTGCCAGCAGTTTGCGTAAAGGGACCACTGAAGCTTTCTTT.

The chain links TRBV20-1 to TRBJ2-3, with 12 bases fitting TRBD1. Germline V gives CDR1 DFQATT, CDR2 SNEGSKA (reference sequence). V shed 4 bases, J shed 2 bases, and the junction held 4 bases outside the gene matches. The CDR3 totals 15 residues. CDR3 DNA sequence: TGCAGTGCTACGGGACAGGGGGCCCACACAGATACGCAGTATTTT. Translated: CSATGQGAHTDTQYF.

This sequence joins TRBV11-3 and TRBJ2-3; the D is unclear. The CDR3 has 15 residues. Deletions cut 5 bases from V and 1 base from J, with 13 bases between. Germline V gene data show CDR1 as SGHNT and CDR2 as YENEEA. CDR3 sequence reads: CASSPRLPGTDTQYF. CDR3 coding DNA: TGTGCCAGCAGCCCCCGTTTGCCCGGCACAGATACGCAGTATTTT.

There are a few counts of this clonotype. The rearrangement uses TRBV29-1 and TRBJ1-2; 9 nucleotides line up with TRBD1. The CDR3 extends over 15 amino acids. Per the germline V gene, CDR1 is SQVTM and CDR2 is ANQGSEA. J gave up 6 bases and V 6 bases, and 14 bases lay outside the gene matches. The DNA of the CDR3 is TGCAGCGTGGATCCATGGACAGGGGAAGGGGATGGCTACACCTTC. Protein sequence: CSVDPWTGEGDGYTF. Full variable domain (outside the CDR3, taken from reference TRBV29-1 and TRBJ1-2): SAVISQKPSRDICQRGTSLTIQCQVDSQVTMMFWYRQQPGQSLTLIATANQGSEATYESGFVIDKFPISRPNLTFSTLTVSNMSPEDSSIYLCSVDPWTGEGDGYTFGSGTRLTVV.

This clonotype occurred many times. The chain has TRBV27 and TRBJ1-2; perhaps TRBD1 as D (5 bases). Germline V CDR1 and CDR2: MNHEY, SMNVEV (reference sequence). Trimming removed 5 bases from V and 8 bases from J, with 18 bases in between. The CDR3 has 14 residues. The CDR3 loop reads CASSPPGGRGGYTF. CDR3 nucleotides: TGTGCCAGCAGTCCTCCCGGGGGGAGGGGAGGCTACACCTTC.

The chain recombines TRBV4-2 with TRBJ2-1; 7 bases fit TRBD2. Germline CDR1 LGHNA, CDR2 YNFKEQ. V shed 0 bases and J 9 bases; nucleotides not matched to a gene: 8. This CDR3 has 15 amino acids. CDR3 coding DNA: TGTGCCAGCAGCCAAGAGGGCGGGAGATACGGTGAGCAGTTCTTC. Translation: CASSQEGGRYGEQFF.

V and J are TRBV12-3 or TRBV12-4 and TRBJ2-6; tentative D call: TRBD1 (7 bases). The CDR3 is 19 amino acids. V was shortened by 4 bases and J by 0 bases, with 19 bases between the two germline ends. This chain's CDR3 is CASSSSPTGRSSGANVLTF. CDR3 in DNA: TGTGCCAGCAGTTCAAGCCCGACAGGGAGGTCCTCTGGGGCCAACGTCCTGACTTTC.

The chain carries TRBV29-1 and TRBJ2-5, with 8 bases fitting TRBD2. The CDR3 runs 15 residues. The J segment lost 3 bases and the V segment lost 6 bases, leaving 12 bases of the junction unmatched. Germline V gives CDR1 SQVTM, CDR2 ANQGSEA. The CDR3 loop is CSVAGPAGGEETQYF. The CDR3 DNA reads as TGCAGCGTGGCGGGACCTGCGGGGGGCGAAGAGACCCAGTACTTC. The variable domain in full, completed from reference TRBV29-1 and TRBJ2-5, reads SAVISQKPSRDICQRGTSLTIQCQVDSQVTMMFWYRQQPGQSLTLIATANQGSEATYESGFVIDKFPISRPNLTFSTLTVSNMSPEDSSIYLCSVAGPAGGEETQYFGPGTRLLVL.

This clonotype came up many times. The J gene is TRBJ1-5, the V gene TRBV7-9; 7 bases agree with TRBD1. V lost 3 bases to trimming and J lost 0 bases; unmatched junction nucleotides: 2. This CDR3 spans 15 amino acids. CDR1 is SEHNR, CDR2 FQNEAQ, per germline (reference sequence). CDR3 residues: CASSLGTDSNQPQHF. In DNA, the CDR3 is TGTGCCAGCAGCTTGGGGACAGATAGCAATCAGCCCCAGCATTTT.

The chain has TRBV18 and TRBJ2-5; the match to TRBD1 covers 10 bases. This CDR3 comprises 16 residues. Trimming took 6 bases from V and 5 from J; bases not matched to a gene: 12. Germline lookup yields CDR1 KGHSH and CDR2 LQKENI. Written as DNA, the CDR3 is TGTGCCAGCTCCGATCCGGGACAGGGGTTCGGCGAGACCCAGTACTTC. Its protein is CASSDPGQGFGETQYF.

The rearrangement uses TRBV24-1 and TRBJ2-1, with 11 bases aligning to TRBD1. Germline-derived CDR1 and CDR2 are KGHDR and SFDVKD. The J segment lost 8 bases and the V segment lost 4 bases, leaving 6 bases of the junction unmatched. CDR3 length equals 15 residues. In DNA form, the CDR3 reads TGTGCCACCAGTGAAGGACAGGGGGCGAGGCATGAGCAGTTCTTC. Amino acids: CATSEGQGARHEQFF.

This clonotype was recorded a few times. V is TRBV12-3 or TRBV12-4 and J is TRBJ2-3, with TRBD2 identical over 9 bases. This CDR3 has 15 amino acids. The ends lost 1 base at V and 6 bases at J; junction bases unmatched: 5. CDR3 in amino acids: CASSLGRGGMDTQYF. The CDR3 region has the DNA TGTGCCAGCAGTTTAGGGCGGGGGGGTATGGATACGCAGTATTTT.

J is TRBJ2-7 and V is TRBV12-3 or TRBV12-4; 8 nucleotides match TRBD2. With V trimmed by 1 base and J by 5 bases, 4 bases remained unmatched. CDR3 length: 14 residues. CDR3 nucleotides: TGTGCCAGCAGTTTAGAGCGGGAGCGCCACGAGCAGTACTTC. Protein product: CASSLERERHEQYF.

This clonotype was found a few times. The chain recombines TRBV12-3 or TRBV12-4 with TRBJ2-5; D is unclear. The CDR3 contains 15 residues. Trimming took 3 bases from V and 7 from J, leaving 18 bases between them. The CDR3 DNA is TGTGCCAGCAGTTTTAGAAGGATTAGTGTTGGGACCCAGTACTTC. As protein: CASSFRRISVGTQYF.

The rearrangement joins TRBV20-1 to TRBJ1-1, with D tentatively TRBD1 (5 bases). There are 13 residues in the CDR3. The V gene's germline CDR1 is DFQATT and CDR2 SNEGSKA (reference sequence). V dropped 6 bases and J dropped 3 bases, with 14 bases sitting between them. CDR3 in DNA: TGCAGTGCCAGATACCAGGGAGACACTGAAGCTTTCTTT. Translating gives CSARYQGDTEAFF.

This clonotype was counted only a few times. The gene calls are TRBV5-4 and TRBJ2-7; a possible D gene is TRBD2 (6 bases). From germline, CDR1 is SGHNT and CDR2 YYREEE (reference sequence). V lost 2 bases and J 3 bases, leaving 15 bases between the germline ends. The CDR3 runs to 15 residues. The CDR3 spells CASSFPGTRVYEQYF. CDR3 in DNA: TGTGCCAGCAGCTTCCCCGGGACTCGTGTCTACGAGCAGTACTTC.

The chain recombines TRBV12-3 or TRBV12-4 with TRBJ1-2; weak D call: TRBD1 (5 bases). The CDR3 sequence is 13 residues long. The V gene lost 8 bases and the J gene lost 2 bases, with 12 bases spanning the gap. CDR3 in DNA: TGTGCCAGCGGGACCCAGGGAAACTATGGCTACACCTTC. This gives the protein CASGTQGNYGYTF.

The chain joins TRBV6-5 to TRBJ2-5; 11 positions agree with TRBD2. Germline V gene sequence: CDR1 MNHEY, CDR2 SVGAGI. Trimming at V came to 3 bases and at J to 1 base, leaving 7 bases not matched to a gene. CDR3 length: 17 amino acids. The CDR3 region has the DNA TGTGCCAGCAGTTATAAGGGACTAGCGGACGCCCAAGAGACCCAGTACTTC. Protein: CASSYKGLADAQETQYF.

The chain joins TRBV28 to TRBJ2-5; maybe TRBD1 (6 bases). Trimming took off 3 bases at V and 3 bases at J, with 17 bases between the two ends. The CDR3 spans 16 residues. The V gene's germline CDR1 is MDHEN and CDR2 SYDVKM. CDR3 sequence: CASSFPLDRLEETQYF. DNA for the CDR3: TGTGCCAGCAGTTTCCCTTTAGACAGGCTGGAAGAGACCCAGTACTTC.

This clonotype was counted a few times. The chain employs TRBV5-4 and TRBJ2-3; tentatively, D is TRBD2 (6 bases). With 4 bases removed from V and 2 bases from J, the gap between germline ends came to 14 bases. CDR1 is SGHNT, CDR2 YYREEE, per germline (reference sequence). The CDR3 totals 15 residues. The DNA of the CDR3 is TGTGCCAGCAGCCCCGGAGGGGACCACACAGATACGCAGTATTTT. This codes for CASSPGGDHTDTQYF.

This chain joins TRBV2 and TRBJ1-3; D is perhaps TRBD1 (5 bases). Germline CDR1 is SNHLY and CDR2 is FYNNEI. Trimming left V 1 base short and J 1 base short, with 14 bases between. The CDR3 runs to 17 residues. The CDR3 DNA reads as TGTGCCAGCAGTGAAGTAAGGGGTTGGGGATCTGGAAACACCATATATTTT. Translating it yields CASSEVRGWGSGNTIYF.